The next 32 T cell receptor beta chains were all read from a single sample in a study of T cell responses to AZD1222 COVID-19 vaccine. Measured with immunoSEQ multiplex PCR; TCRdb has only the in-frame clones, and not every one. The data show about 160,000 clones, roughly 93% seen once. The source was peripheral blood, collected on day 0 of AZD1222 vaccination. The receptors stem from an adult in good health.

The V gene is TRBV20-1, the J gene TRBJ1-2, with D maybe TRBD1 (6 bases). CDR3 length: 13 amino acids. CDR1 DFQATT and CDR2 SNEGSKA come from the germline V gene (reference sequence). V gave up 3 bases and J gave up 5 bases, with 13 bases separating them. The CDR3 coding sequence is TGCAGTGCTAGTTCCGGGACACCTTATGGCTACACCTTC. It codes for CSASSGTPYGYTF.

The rearrangement joins TRBV28 to TRBJ1-1; 9 bases fit TRBD1. CDR3 length: 14 amino acids. The ends lost 5 bases at V and 4 bases at J; junction bases unmatched: 5. Looked up from germline, CDR1 is MDHEN and CDR2 is SYDVKM. The CDR3 is CASSTGGLVTEAFF. In nucleotides, the CDR3 is TGTGCCAGCAGTACAGGGGGCTTGGTCACTGAAGCTTTCTTT. Full variable domain (outside the CDR3, taken from reference TRBV28 and TRBJ1-1): DVKVTQSSRYLVKRTGEKVFLECVQDMDHENMFWYRQDPGLGLRLIYFSYDVKMKEKGDIPEGYSVSREKKERFSLILESASTNQTSMYLCASSTGGLVTEAFFGQGTRLTVV.

The rearrangement uses TRBV7-8 and TRBJ1-1; D unresolved. The V end lost 0 bases, the J end lost 1 base, and 6 bases lay between the germline ends. This CDR3 has 14 residues. Per the germline V gene, CDR1 is SGHVS and CDR2 is FQNEAQ. The CDR3 sequence: CASSLASGNTEAFF. CDR3 bases: TGTGCCAGCAGCTTAGCCTCGGGGAACACTGAAGCTTTCTTT.

The chain joins TRBV10-3 to TRBJ2-7; D possibly matches TRBD1 or TRBD2 (6 bases each). With 11 bases removed from V and 1 base from J, the gap between germline ends came to 18 bases. The CDR3 loop spans 14 amino acids. In germline, CDR1 is ENHRY, CDR2 SYGVKD. The CDR3 DNA follows: TGTGCCGTAGGAGATGGGGGGCAATCCTACGAGCAGTACTTC. It translates to CAVGDGGQSYEQYF.

V usage is TRBV6-2 or TRBV6-3 and J usage is TRBJ2-1; D possibly corresponds to TRBD2 (5 bases). Per germline, CDR1 MNHEY and CDR2 SVGEGT. CDR3 length equals 16 residues. The V gene lost 3 bases and the J gene lost 2 bases, with 14 bases spanning the gap. CDR3 DNA sequence: TGTGCCAGCAGTTATCGCGGACTGCAGACCTACAATGAGCAGTTCTTC. It is translated as CASSYRGLQTYNEQFF.

CDR3 sequence reads: CASSQEGTYIEAFF. CDR3 bases: TGTGCCAGCAGCCAAGAGGGCACCTACATTGAAGCTTTCTTT. J is TRBJ1-1 and V is TRBV3-1 (or the pseudogene TRBV3-2); no clear D. CDR1 and CDR2 from the germline V gene are LGHDT and YNNKEL (reference sequence). The V and J ends lost 0 bases and 7 bases respectively, with 12 bases between them. The CDR3 has 14 amino acids.

This clone appeared once. The chain has TRBV30 and TRBJ1-3; D gene unclear. The ends were cut back, 1 base at V and 9 bases at J, with 13 bases in the middle. The CDR3 spans 13 residues. Germline CDR1 and CDR2: GTSNPN and SVGIG (reference sequence). DNA for the CDR3: TGTGCCTGGAGTGGCTCTCCGGTAGGCACCATATATTTT. Its translation is CAWSGSPVGTIYF.

This clone was recorded once. The CDR3 protein is CAISVVGTGSLYEQYF. CDR3 nucleotide sequence: TGTGCCATCAGTGTAGTTGGGACAGGGAGTCTCTACGAGCAGTACTTC. This sequence joins TRBV10-3 and TRBJ2-7; 9 bases map to TRBD1. The germline V gene encodes CDR1 ENHRY and CDR2 SYGVKD. J lost 3 bases, V lost 4 bases, and 10 bases had no gene match. The CDR3 is 16 residues long.

The chain couples TRBV7-9 to TRBJ2-2; 7 bases agree with TRBD1. The length of the CDR3 is 15 residues. The germline V gene encodes CDR1 SEHNR and CDR2 FQNEAQ (reference sequence). Losses at the gene ends were 6 bases for V and 6 bases for J; bases not matched to a gene: 10. The CDR3, as DNA: TGTGCCAGCAGACCACAGGGGCGTGGGGCCGGGGAGCTGTTTTTT. It specifies CASRPQGRGAGELFF.

This sequence joins TRBV20-1 and TRBJ2-5, with D uncertain. CDR1 DFQATT and CDR2 SNEGSKA come from the germline V gene (reference sequence). The CDR3 is made up of 12 amino acids. V was clipped by 3 bases and J by 1 base, with 6 bases between them. The CDR3 sequence is CSASLSQETQYF. The CDR3, as DNA: TGCAGTGCTAGTTTAAGCCAAGAGACCCAGTACTTC.

The V call is TRBV28, the J call TRBJ2-7, with 7 bases matching TRBD1. With V trimmed by 6 bases and J by 3 bases, 8 bases remained unmatched. CDR1 and CDR2 (germline): MDHEN, SYDVKM. This CDR3 region has 14 residues. CDR3 sequence: CASRPTGKGYEQYF. Written as DNA, the CDR3 is TGTGCCAGCAGACCGACAGGGAAGGGCTACGAGCAGTACTTC.

The rearrangement joins TRBV6-5 to TRBJ1-3, with a possible D match to TRBD1 (6 bases). This CDR3 contains 13 residues. CDR1 is MNHEY and CDR2 is SVGAGI in the germline V gene. V was shortened by 7 bases and J by 5 bases, with 12 bases between the two germline ends. The CDR3 nucleotides are TGTGCCAGCATCCAGGACAGTCGAAACACCATATATTTT. It yields the protein CASIQDSRNTIYF.

Only one count was recorded for this clone. This chain connects TRBV20-1 to TRBJ2-6; D gene unclear. V was cut by 3 bases and J by 1 base, with 16 bases left in between. The CDR3 spans 17 residues. Per germline, CDR1 DFQATT and CDR2 SNEGSKA (reference sequence). The CDR3 sequence: CSASTPPAISGANVLTF. Here the CDR3 DNA reads TGCAGTGCTAGTACCCCCCCAGCCATATCTGGGGCCAACGTCCTGACTTTC.

The rearrangement joins TRBV7-2 to TRBJ2-1; D is undetermined. Per the germline V gene, CDR1 is SGHTA and CDR2 is FQGNSA. This CDR3 contains 15 residues. Trimming stripped 3 bases from V and 4 bases from J, with 13 bases between. CDR3 amino acids: CASSFGPPTYNEQFF. As DNA, the CDR3 is TGTGCCAGCAGCTTTGGGCCACCGACATACAATGAGCAGTTCTTC. Looking up the rest from reference TRBV7-2 and TRBJ2-1 gives the full variable domain: GAGVSQSPSNKVTEKGKDVELRCDPISGHTALYWYRQSLGQGLEFLIYFQGNSAPDKSGLPSDRFSAERTGGSVSTLTIQRTQQEDSAVYLCASSFGPPTYNEQFFGPGTRLTVL.

The CDR3 nucleotides read TGTGCCAGTAGTACCGGACAGGACTCGTATGGCTACACCTTC. Its translation is CASSTGQDSYGYTF. The chain combines TRBV19 with TRBJ1-2, with TRBD1 matching 7 bases. This CDR3 region has 14 residues. CDR1 and CDR2 from the germline V gene are LNHDA and SQIVND (reference sequence). The V segment lost 4 bases and the J segment 5 bases; nucleotides outside the gene matches: 7.

This rearrangement joins TRBV15 to TRBJ1-4, with 7 positions matching TRBD1. The CDR3 is made up of 15 amino acids. The V gene end was trimmed by 3 bases and the J gene end by 7 bases; junction bases not matched to a gene: 8. The germline V gene has CDR1 LNHNV and CDR2 YYDKDF (reference sequence). CDR3 sequence reads: CATSSGQVLSEKLFF. As DNA, the CDR3 is TGTGCCACCAGCAGCGGACAGGTTCTGAGTGAAAAACTGTTTTTT.

The chain has TRBV4-3 and TRBJ2-6, with D possibly TRBD1 on 5 matching bases. V was shortened by 4 bases and J by 2 bases, with 9 bases between the two germline ends. The CDR3 is 15 amino acids. The germline V gene has CDR1 LGHNA and CDR2 YSLEER. CDR3 sequence (DNA): TGCGCCAGCAGCCGTGGGGCGGCTGGGGCCAACGTCCTGACTTTC. Translation gives CASSRGAAGANVLTF.

The chain uses TRBV18 and TRBJ1-2; 9 bases line up with TRBD1. Germline trimming cut 3 bases from V and 0 bases from J; bases unmatched to any gene: 2. This CDR3 has 15 residues. CDR1 is KGHSH, CDR2 LQKENI, per germline. CDR3 in DNA: TGTGCCAGCTCACCCCGGGACAGGGCTAACTATGGCTACACCTTC. As protein: CASSPRDRANYGYTF.

This sequence joins TRBV6-6 and TRBJ1-4, with a weak D call TRBD1 (5 bases). From germline, CDR1 is MNHNY and CDR2 SVGAGI (reference sequence). V lost 6 bases to trimming and J lost 5 bases, with 19 bases between them. This CDR3 contains 16 residues. The CDR3 here is CASRPPRDRRNEKLFF. The CDR3 DNA reads as TGTGCCAGCAGGCCTCCTCGGGACCGGAGGAATGAAAAACTGTTTTTT.

The chain couples TRBV7-2 to TRBJ2-4; D may be TRBD1 or TRBD2 (6 bases each). The CDR3 spans 19 residues. V dropped 2 bases and J dropped 1 base, with 21 bases sitting between them. Germline CDR1 reads SGHTA; CDR2 reads FQGNSA. CDR3 DNA: TGTGCCAGCAGCTTATTGGGGGGCGCGGGCGGGGTGGCCAAAAACATTCAGTACTTC. The encoded protein is CASSLLGGAGGVAKNIQYF.

The chain recombines TRBV9 with TRBJ1-5, with no clear D. CDR3 length: 14 residues. Germline assignment: CDR1 SGDLS and CDR2 YYNGEE. The ends were cut back, 4 bases at V and 3 bases at J, with 11 bases in the middle. DNA for the CDR3: TGTGCCAGCAGCTTCGACGGAAACAATCAGCCCCAGCATTTT. Encoded protein: CASSFDGNNQPQHF.

The chain joins TRBV6-4 to TRBJ2-6, with D tentatively TRBD1 (5 bases). The CDR3 contains 17 residues. V was shortened by 0 bases and J by 2 bases, with 11 bases between the two germline ends. From germline, CDR1 is MRHNA and CDR2 SNTAGT. CDR3 DNA: TGTGCCAGCAGTGACTCGGCAGGGCATGCTGGGGCCAACGTCCTGACTTTC. Translation: CASSDSAGHAGANVLTF.

This rearrangement joins TRBV4-1 to TRBJ1-2; weak D call: TRBD1 (6 bases). Looked up from germline, CDR1 is MGHRA and CDR2 is YSYEKL. The CDR3 has 13 residues. The V end was cut by 4 bases, the J end by 4 bases, with 10 bases between. CDR3 protein: CASSLRGTYGYTF. In DNA, the CDR3 is TGCGCCAGCAGCCTCAGGGGTACCTATGGCTACACCTTC.

CDR3 sequence: CASSYSSWGDYGYTF. CDR3 coding DNA: TGTGCCAGCAGTTACTCGTCGTGGGGTGACTATGGCTACACCTTC. The gene calls are TRBV6-5 and TRBJ1-2; no clear D gene. From germline, CDR1 is MNHEY and CDR2 SVGAGI. Trimming stripped 0 bases from V and 3 bases from J, with 11 bases between. The CDR3 consists of 15 residues.

The rearrangement links TRBV19 to TRBJ1-2, with unresolved D. From germline, CDR1 is LNHDA and CDR2 SQIVND (reference sequence). The germline V and J ends were trimmed by 5 bases and 4 bases, with 5 bases remaining between them. This CDR3 contains 11 residues. The CDR3 spells CASSSLYGYTF. In DNA, the CDR3 is TGTGCCAGTAGTTCCCTCTATGGCTACACCTTC.

V gene TRBV5-6 combines with J gene TRBJ2-5; D is uncertain. Germline-derived CDR1 and CDR2 are SGHDT and YYEEEE. The CDR3 runs 13 residues. The V end was cut by 1 base, the J end by 5 bases, with 9 bases between. The CDR3 reads CASSLQPEETQYF. In DNA form, the CDR3 reads TGTGCCAGCAGCTTGCAACCAGAGGAGACCCAGTACTTC. Using reference TRBV5-6 and TRBJ2-5 for the parts outside the CDR3, the full variable domain is DAGVTQSPTHLIKTRGQQVTLRCSPKSGHDTVSWYQQALGQGPQFIFQYYEEEERQRGNFPDRFSGHQFPNYSSELNVNALLLGDSALYLCASSLQPEETQYFGPGTRLLVL.

This clone was observed a handful of times. V is TRBV7-2 and J is TRBJ2-5, with D possibly matching TRBD2 (5 bases). Germline CDR1 SGHTA, CDR2 FQGNSA. The CDR3 spans 12 residues. The ends were cut back, 5 bases at V and 7 bases at J, with 11 bases in the middle. CDR3 region: CASSPQRGTQYF. Written as DNA, the CDR3 is TGTGCCAGCAGCCCGCAACGGGGGACCCAGTACTTC.

V and J are TRBV6-2 or TRBV6-3 and TRBJ1-2, with D possibly TRBD1 on 6 matching bases. V gave up 7 bases and J gave up 4 bases, with 22 bases separating them. CDR1 is MNHEY, CDR2 SVGEGT, per germline. CDR3 length: 16 residues. CDR3: CASTPQGPYRAYGYTF. CDR3 nucleotide sequence: TGTGCCAGCACCCCACAGGGTCCATACAGGGCCTATGGCTACACCTTC.

Only one count was recorded for this clone. V gene TRBV28 combines with J gene TRBJ2-1, with 14 bases aligning to TRBD2. The CDR3 is 21 residues long. The trim removed 5 bases at V and 2 bases at J, leaving 17 bases unmatched. Germline CDR1 MDHEN, CDR2 SYDVKM. CDR3 nucleotide sequence: TGTGCCAGCAGTCACTCCCGGCCGGGACTAGCGGGGGCAATCCCCTACAATGAGCAGTTCTTC. This translates into CASSHSRPGLAGAIPYNEQFF.

The CDR3 region is CASRVLGGALFF. CDR3 in DNA: TGTGCCAGTAGGGTTCTCGGGGGAGCGCTGTTTTTT. The V gene is TRBV19, the J gene TRBJ1-4; D is possibly TRBD1 (5 bases). The CDR3 is 12 residues long. CDR1 LNHDA and CDR2 SQIVND come from the germline V gene (reference sequence). Trimming left V 6 bases short and J 14 bases short, with 16 bases between.

This clone was recorded only once. CDR3 nucleotides: TGTGCCAGCAGCCAAGTGCTGGACAGGGGGCATAGCAATCAGCCCCAGCATTTT. It specifies CASSQVLDRGHSNQPQHF. This sequence joins TRBV4-2 and TRBJ1-5, with 11 bases lining up with TRBD1. Germline CDR1 reads LGHNA; CDR2 reads YNFKEQ. V shed 1 base and J 0 bases; nucleotides not matched to a gene: 5. The CDR3 has 18 amino acids.

This chain links TRBV11-3 with TRBJ2-2, with D perhaps matching TRBD2 (5 bases). CDR3 length equals 14 residues. In germline, CDR1 is SGHNT, CDR2 YENEEA. The V gene lost 6 bases and the J gene lost 2 bases, with 10 bases spanning the gap. CDR3 coding DNA: TGTGCCAGCAGTGAACGGGGAAACACCGGGGAGCTGTTTTTT. This sequence encodes CASSERGNTGELFF. Filled out from reference TRBV11-3 and TRBJ2-2, the complete variable domain reads EAGVVQSPRYKIIEKKQPVAFWCNPISGHNTLYWYLQNLGQGPELLIRYENEEAVDDSQLPKDRFSAERLKGVDSTLKIQPAELGDSAVYLCASSERGNTGELFFGEGSRLTVL.